This TCR beta chain was identified during a study of early T cells in non-severe SARS-CoV-2 infection. Turning to the study itself: Bulk RNA taken from unsorted whole blood was sequenced, leaving chains unpaired. Study results and limitations: Matching results from VDJdb favored anti-spike CD8 responses, leaving private and CD4 specificities undetected.

The CDR3 covers 18 residues. The V segment lost 5 bases and the J segment 4 bases; nucleotides outside the gene matches: 13. CDR1 and CDR2 from the germline V gene are SGHVS and FNYEAQ. Individual cDNA molecules were tagged with unique molecular identifiers, the study reported. One entry per CDR3 protein, called by TCRdb with MiXCR from the 5' RACE reads. This sample carries tens of thousands of distinct CDR3 sequences, approximately 15% of them seen once, and the ten largest clones take roughly 6.4%. This clonotype was detected a few times. Antigen: not known. Sequences were obtained from whole blood. The origin of this receptor is an adult who was a healthcare worker with PCR-confirmed SARS-CoV-2 infection or an uninfected control (not recorded which). V gene TRBV7-6 combines with J gene TRBJ2-3, with 12 bases matching TRBD2. CDR3 loop: CASSPRLLAGGFSDTQYF. The DNA of the CDR3 is TGTGCCAGCAGCCCGCGCCTCCTAGCGGGAGGGTTTTCAGATACGCAGTATTTT.